This T cell receptor (beta chain) was retrieved from a study of OX40 agonist ivuxolimab in advanced cancers. Study in general: It was permissible to have had prior anti-PD-1, anti-PD-L1 or anti-CTLA-4 therapy, and approximately 38% had some. General study points: Partial responders at 0.1-3.0 mg/kg had among the lowest clonal expansion. CD4+ T cells averaged fewer expanded clones than CD8+ T cells. Dosing at 0.1 to 3.0 mg/kg was accompanied by clonal expansion of CD4+ and CD8+ blood T cells by week 6.

The protocol was immunoSEQ multiplex PCR, while the TCRdb copy is restricted to in-frame clones and leaves out a portion. The repertoire holds about 52,000 clones, with around four fifths as singletons. About this clone itself: Its target is not known.

V shed 4 bases and J shed 8 bases, with 20 bases lying between them. The CDR3 is 15 residues long. CDR1 is SNHLY and CDR2 is FYNNEI in the germline V gene. This chain connects TRBV2 to TRBJ1-2, with D perhaps matching TRBD1 (5 bases). The sample here was CD4+ or CD8+ T cells sorted from blood, taken in a trial of the OX40 agonist ivuxolimab. The source is an adult with an advanced solid tumor such as melanoma, head and neck, liver or kidney cancer. The CDR3 loop reads CASSGPSGNQMGYTF. The CDR3 nucleotides are TGTGCCAGCAGTGGACCCTCAGGGAACCAGATGGGCTACACCTTC.